This TCR beta chain came from a study of T cell responses to AZD1222 COVID-19 vaccine. About this clone: The antigen remains undetermined.

This table comes from immunoSEQ multiplex PCR, and its TCRdb copy is limited to in-frame clones, with some not included. The table includes around 100,000 clones, around 87% detected once. Notes on the study in general: Clonal diversity may have been underestimated, and the donors were mostly white British, with more females than males. Among spike-specific TCRs, nearly half reportedly target unmutated variant regions.

The clonotype originates from an adult who received the AZD1222 COVID-19 vaccine. The sample consisted of peripheral blood, taken 28 days after the second AZD1222 dose.

CDR3 protein: CASSSTGGYEQYF. DNA of the CDR3: TGTGCCAGCAGCTCAACAGGGGGCTACGAGCAGTACTTC. V is TRBV7-2 and J is TRBJ2-7; 8 bases are a match to TRBD1. Germline CDR1 is SGHTA and CDR2 is FQGNSA. CDR3 size: 13 residues. V trimming: 4 bases; J trimming: 3 bases; junction bases outside the gene matches: 2.